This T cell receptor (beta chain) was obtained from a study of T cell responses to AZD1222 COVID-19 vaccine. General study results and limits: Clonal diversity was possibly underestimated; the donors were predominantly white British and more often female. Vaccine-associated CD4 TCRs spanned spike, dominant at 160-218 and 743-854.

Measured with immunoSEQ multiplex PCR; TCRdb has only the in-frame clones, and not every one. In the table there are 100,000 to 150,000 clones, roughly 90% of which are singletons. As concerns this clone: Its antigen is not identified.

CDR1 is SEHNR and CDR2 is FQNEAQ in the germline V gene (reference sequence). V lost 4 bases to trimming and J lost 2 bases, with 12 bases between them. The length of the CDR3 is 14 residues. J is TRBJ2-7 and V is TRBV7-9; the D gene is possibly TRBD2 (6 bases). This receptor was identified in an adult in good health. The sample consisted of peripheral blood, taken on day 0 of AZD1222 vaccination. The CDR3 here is CASSSFSGAYEQYF. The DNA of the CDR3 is TGTGCCAGCAGCTCCTTTAGCGGAGCCTACGAGCAGTACTTC.